Reported below is one T cell receptor (beta chain). Its antigen remains undetermined. From the cysteine up to the phenylalanine, the CDR3 has a length of 16 residues. The record lacks a DNA sequence. CDR1 and CDR2, looked up from the germline V gene (reference sequence), are PRHDT and FYEKMQ. HCMV serostatus was determined by detecting HCMV-specific IgG in serum with a commercial ELISA kit. Ficoll density gradient centrifugation was used to isolate peripheral blood mononuclear cells from blood. This sample is part of a study of T cells expressing NK-cell markers (TCRdb year 2020). Study-wide context: In sorted CD3+CD56+NKG2C+, CD3+CD56+NKG2C- and CD3+CD56-NKG2C+ T-cell subsets from about eight donors, TCR beta-chain repertoires were profiled. Of the eight sequenced donors, seven were found to be HCMV-seropositive and one was found to be HCMV-seronegative. All eight donors whose samples were sequenced were randomly selected healthy volunteers, three of them men and five women. Sequencing of the libraries produced 2 x 150 bp reads on Illumina HiSeq 2000/2500, MiSeq or NextSeq.

Results and caveats for the whole study, not just this receptor: Those dominant clonotypes were again the most abundant among CD3+CD56-NKG2C+ cells in a handful of donors, at about 25-60.1%. Whether the expanded NKG2C-expressing T cell clones were specific for HCMV antigens was left unclear. For roughly six donors, the dominant CD3+CD56+NKG2C+ clonotypes were among the top 10 CD8+ clonotypes and accounted for about 1.0-7.0% of CD8+ T cells.

Sequencer: Illumina HiSeq 2000. TCR beta cDNA libraries were made by 5'RACE template switching that added a universal primer site and unique molecular identifiers. cDNA synthesis was primed from the TCR beta constant segment, followed by two successive PCR amplification steps. The study's processing was this. MIGEC handled demultiplexing of the reads and grouping by UMI, while MiTCR was used to assemble and quantify clonotypes. To exclude erroneous sequences, any TCR cDNA sequence not supported by at least two reads was discarded. The tcR package was used for downstream repertoire analysis, with clonotypes matched between fractions based on CDR3 nucleotide sequence plus V segment. VDJmatch was used to annotate antigen specificity against VDJdb, with one amino acid substitution in CDR3 allowed. TCRdb reprocessed the reads, reporting each CDR3 protein sequence once and no DNA. The V and J calls follow TCRdb's processing rather than the paper's. The sample's clone listing holds some 140,000 distinct CDR3 sequences. The ten largest clonotypes hold around a third of the sample.

The chain is assembled from TRBV13 and TRBJ2-6. Sequencing input: blood T cells: a sorted CD56 or NKG2C T cell subset, CD4+ or CD8+ T cells, or bulk PBMC T cells (not recorded which). The source is a woman aged 45 to 65 in good health. Donor details come from another sample of the same person, matched by shared clones. The CDR3 in this case is CASSQASPSGANVLTF.